The 15 T cell receptor beta chains below come from one sample, sequenced in a study of lymphopenia after photon versus proton radiotherapy. The method was immunoSEQ multiplex PCR; TCRdb's version includes in-frame clones alone and lacks a portion of them. The sample lists 17,000 or so clones, approximately 82% seen once, with 20% to 25% in the top ten. The source material was peripheral blood, sampled from a patient treated with proton-based radiotherapy. These receptors were collected from a man between 65 and 85 years old with pancreatic cancer.

This clone was detected once. The chain carries TRBV2 and TRBJ2-7, with a weak D call TRBD2 (6 bases). V lost 4 bases, J lost 4 bases, and 8 bases lay in between. Germline CDR1 reads SNHLY; CDR2 reads FYNNEI. The CDR3 sequence is 12 residues long. The CDR3 is CASSGAGYEQYF. The CDR3 region has the DNA TGTGCCAGCAGTGGGGCGGGATACGAGCAGTACTTC.

The V gene is TRBV4-1, the J gene TRBJ1-3; a weak D match, TRBD1 (5 bases). The CDR3 length is 15 residues. V was clipped by 1 base and J by 2 bases, with 9 bases between them. Germline CDR1 reads MGHRA; CDR2 reads YSYEKL. This CDR3 reads CASSQGWTTGNTIYF. CDR3 DNA sequence: TGCGCCAGCAGCCAAGGCTGGACAACTGGAAACACCATATATTTT.

The V call is TRBV30, the J call TRBJ2-1; 8 nucleotides align to TRBD2. The CDR3 runs to 16 residues. The germline V gene encodes CDR1 GTSNPN and CDR2 SVGIG (reference sequence). With 5 bases clipped from V and 0 bases from J, the junction kept 9 bases outside the gene matches. CDR3 DNA: TGTGCCTGGGGTCCGATAGCGGGAAGCTCCTACAATGAGCAGTTCTTC. Translating gives CAWGPIAGSSYNEQFF.

This sequence joins TRBV19 and TRBJ2-3; 8 nucleotides line up with TRBD2. V trimming: 6 bases; J trimming: 4 bases; junction bases outside the gene matches: 3. Germline CDR1 is LNHDA and CDR2 is SQIVND (reference sequence). This CDR3 has 13 residues. This chain's CDR3 is CASRTTSADTQYF. The CDR3 DNA follows: TGTGCCAGTAGGACGACTAGCGCAGATACGCAGTATTTT.

CDR3 sequence: CASSAGYTGGADTQYF. DNA of the CDR3: TGCGCCAGCAGTGCAGGTTATACAGGGGGTGCAGATACGCAGTATTTT. The gene calls are TRBV10-1 and TRBJ2-3; 8 bases agree with TRBD1. There are 16 residues in the CDR3. CDR1 WNHNN and CDR2 SYGVQD come from the germline V gene (reference sequence). Trimming cost V 4 bases and J 4 bases; bases outside gene matches: 10.

The J gene is TRBJ2-7, the V gene TRBV7-8; no clear D. V lost 5 bases and J lost 2, with 7 bases in between. CDR1 SGHVS and CDR2 FQNEAQ come from the germline V gene. The CDR3 is 12 amino acids. As DNA, the CDR3 is TGTGCCAGCAGCAACGTAGCCTACGAGCAGTACTTC. Protein sequence: CASSNVAYEQYF.

The V call is TRBV6-1, the J call TRBJ1-1; tentatively, D is TRBD1 (5 bases). Germline V lookup: CDR1 MNHNS, CDR2 SASEGT. The CDR3 loop spans 13 amino acids. V lost 3 bases and J lost 4, with 9 bases in between. CDR3 region: CASSDRDTTEAFF. Here the CDR3 DNA reads TGTGCCAGCAGTGACAGGGATACCACTGAAGCTTTCTTT.

CDR3 DNA sequence: TGTGCCAGTAGCCCCCCTTTCCCGTCAGGGTCTAACACTGAAGCTTTCTTT. Its translation: CASSPPFPSGSNTEAFF. The gene calls are TRBV19 and TRBJ1-1; TRBD1 is a possible D gene (5 bases). This CDR3 comprises 17 residues. The V and J ends lost 6 bases and 2 bases respectively, with 22 bases between them. Germline V gene data show CDR1 as LNHDA and CDR2 as SQIVND (reference sequence).

The chain links TRBV7-9 to TRBJ1-4; D unresolved. V was pared by 1 base and J by 4 bases, with 7 bases between. Germline loops: CDR1 SEHNR, CDR2 FQNEAQ (reference sequence). The CDR3 totals 14 residues. The CDR3 region is CASSLDSFNEKLFF. CDR3 bases: TGTGCCAGCAGCTTAGACAGCTTTAATGAAAAACTGTTTTTT.

CDR3 nucleotides: TGTGCCAGCAGCTTGGTGTCGGGAGGCTATAATTCACCCCTCCACTTT. This gives the protein CASSLVSGGYNSPLHF. The rearrangement joins TRBV5-6 to TRBJ1-6; D remains ambiguous. This CDR3 contains 16 residues. V lost 0 bases and J lost 3, with 10 bases in between. The germline gives CDR1 SGHDT, CDR2 YYEEEE.

This clone was seen more than once but under ten times. This chain links TRBV2 with TRBJ1-5, with D possibly matching TRBD1 (5 bases). The germline V gene has CDR1 SNHLY and CDR2 FYNNEI. The CDR3 covers 14 residues. Between the trimmed V and J ends, which lost 4 bases and 3 bases, there was a span of 10 bases. The CDR3, as DNA: TGTGCCAGCAGTGCAGGAGGGGCCAATCAGCCCCAGCATTTT. Translated: CASSAGGANQPQHF.

V and J are TRBV18 and TRBJ1-2; a weak D match, TRBD1 (6 bases). CDR3 length: 14 amino acids. CDR1 is KGHSH and CDR2 is LQKENI in the germline V gene. V dropped 1 base and J dropped 6 bases, with 12 bases sitting between them. The CDR3 spells CASSPRRGWDGYTF. The CDR3 DNA reads TGTGCCAGCTCACCACGCAGGGGTTGGGATGGCTACACCTTC.

DNA of the CDR3: TGTGCCAGCAGCTTACCCGCGCAGGGGTACAATGAGCAGTTCTTC. It yields the protein CASSLPAQGYNEQFF. The genes are TRBV7-9 and TRBJ2-1; TRBD1 might be the D (6 bases). Germline V gene sequence: CDR1 SEHNR, CDR2 FQNEAQ (reference sequence). The CDR3 extends over 15 amino acids. V was cut by 2 bases and J by 4 bases, with 12 bases left in between.

DNA for the CDR3: TGTGCCAGCAGCTTAGCGGGAATAGGAACAGATACGCAGTATTTT. It yields the protein CASSLAGIGTDTQYF. The chain employs TRBV7-2 and TRBJ2-3, with D hard to call. Germline CDR1 SGHTA, CDR2 FQGNSA. Trimming took 0 bases from V and 3 from J, leaving 10 bases between them. This CDR3 region has 15 residues.

The V call is TRBV21-1, the J call TRBJ2-7; the table calls TRBD2, which could not be checked here. TRBV21-1 is given as a pseudogene. This CDR3 is built from 15 residues. The CDR3 DNA reads as TGTGCCAGCAGCGCCCCTGCGTGGGAGTCCTACGAGCAGTACTTC. Translation gives CASSAPAWESYEQYF.